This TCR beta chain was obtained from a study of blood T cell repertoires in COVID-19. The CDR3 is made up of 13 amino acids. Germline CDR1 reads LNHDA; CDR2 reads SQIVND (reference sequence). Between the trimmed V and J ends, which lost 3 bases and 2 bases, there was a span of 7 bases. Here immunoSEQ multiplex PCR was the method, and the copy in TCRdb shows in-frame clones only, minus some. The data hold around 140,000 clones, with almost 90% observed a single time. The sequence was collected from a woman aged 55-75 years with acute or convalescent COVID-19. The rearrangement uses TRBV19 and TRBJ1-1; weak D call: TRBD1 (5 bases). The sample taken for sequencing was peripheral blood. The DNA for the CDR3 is TGTGCCAGTAGTATCGGGGGTAACACTGAAGCTTTCTTT. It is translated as CASSIGGNTEAFF.